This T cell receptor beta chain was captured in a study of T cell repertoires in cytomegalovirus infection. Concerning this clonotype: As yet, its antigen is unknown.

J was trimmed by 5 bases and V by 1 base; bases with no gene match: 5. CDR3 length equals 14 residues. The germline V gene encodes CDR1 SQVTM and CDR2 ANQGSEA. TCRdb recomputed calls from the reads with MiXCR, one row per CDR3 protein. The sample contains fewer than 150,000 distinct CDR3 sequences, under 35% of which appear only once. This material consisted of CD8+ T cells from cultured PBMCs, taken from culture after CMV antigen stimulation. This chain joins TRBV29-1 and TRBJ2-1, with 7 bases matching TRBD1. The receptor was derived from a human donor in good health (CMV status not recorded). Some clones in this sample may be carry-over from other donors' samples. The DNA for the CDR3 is TGCAGCGTTGAAGGAGGACAGGTAAACAATGAGCAGTTCTTC. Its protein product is CSVEGGQVNNEQFF.